The 5 T cell receptor beta chains below were found in one sample sequenced in a study of shared clonotypes between healthy human individuals. TCRdb's copy holds only in-frame clones and misses some; the assay was immunoSEQ multiplex PCR. The table has 1.5 million to 2.5 million clones, approximately 95% seen once. Terminally differentiated effector memory CD45RA+ cells were excluded by CCR7 positive selection of CD45RO-negative cells. Sequencing input: naive CD8+ T cells sorted from blood. The receptors shown here come from a young man in good health.

This clone has only one observation. The chain is built from TRBV11-2 and TRBJ2-2; D is undetermined. The CDR3 runs 14 residues. Germline loops: CDR1 SGHAT, CDR2 FQNNGV. Trimming shortened V by 0 bases and J by 2 bases, and 4 bases separated the two germline ends. CDR3 residues: CASSLDLNTGELFF. In nucleotides, the CDR3 is TGTGCCAGCAGCTTAGATCTCAACACCGGGGAGCTGTTTTTT.

The J gene is TRBJ2-5, the V gene TRBV25-1; 7 bases are a match to TRBD1. This CDR3 has 13 amino acids. CDR1 is MGHDK, CDR2 SYGVNS, per germline. V was clipped by 4 bases and J by 4 bases; unmatched bases: 3. The CDR3 is CASSGDSAETQYF. CDR3 sequence (DNA): TGTGCCAGCAGTGGGGACAGCGCAGAGACCCAGTACTTC.

About this clone itself: This sample includes further DNA sequences coding for the same CDR3. CDR3 amino acids: CASSLRQGSDTQYF. The CDR3 region has the DNA TGTGCCAGCAGCTTGAGACAGGGGTCAGATACGCAGTATTTT. This sequence joins TRBV7-2 and TRBJ2-3; 8 bases agree with TRBD1. Germline loops: CDR1 SGHTA, CDR2 FQGNSA. With 3 bases clipped from V and 4 bases from J, the junction kept 3 bases outside the gene matches. CDR3 length: 14 amino acids.

This clone was found once. This chain links TRBV2 with TRBJ2-7; D gene uncertain. Germline values: CDR1 SNHLY, CDR2 FYNNEI. Trimming took off 4 bases at V and 0 bases at J, with 13 bases between the two ends. This CDR3 contains 15 residues. The CDR3 region is CASSGGQRSSYEQYF. DNA for the CDR3: TGTGCCAGCAGTGGTGGGCAGCGTAGCTCCTACGAGCAGTACTTC. Full variable domain (rest looked up from reference TRBV2 and TRBJ2-7): EPEVTQTPSHQVTQMGQEVILRCVPISNHLYFYWYRQILGQKVEFLVSFYNNEISEKSEIFDDQFSVERPDGSNFTLKIRSTKLEDSAMYFCASSGGQRSSYEQYFGPGTRLTVT.

This clone has just one count. This CDR3 is CASSYSGALQGTQYF. CDR3 coding DNA: TGTGCCAGCAGTTACTCGGGGGCCCTTCAGGGGACCCAGTACTTC. The rearrangement joins TRBV6-5 to TRBJ2-5, with TRBD1 as a possible D gene (6 bases). From germline, CDR1 is MNHEY and CDR2 SVGAGI. Trimming shortened V by 0 bases and J by 7 bases, and 15 bases separated the two germline ends. This CDR3 spans 15 amino acids.